These T cell receptor beta chains were read from a single sample in a study of beta chain features in type 1 diabetes. Some clones are missing from TCRdb's copy, which holds only in-frame ones; the method was immunoSEQ multiplex PCR. The profile shows under 400,000 clones, 14% of them singletons. The material sequenced was central memory CD4+ T cells from blood. The receptors were gathered from a young man in good health. Each CDR3 is given with its conserved first and last residue. Each record gives: CDR3 DNA, CDR3 protein, V gene, clone size, D gene, J gene. D genes are given only for firm matches. The size entry is marked missing in some rows and otherwise reads once, few, many or a size class.

cdr3_nt: TGTGCCAGCAGCCTGGGACTAGCTGTCGATGAGCAGTTCTTC; cdr3_aa: CASSLGLAVDEQFF; v_call: TRBV7-9; clone_size: many; d_call: TRBD2; j_call: TRBJ2-1
cdr3_nt: TGTGCCATCAGTGATGCCACAGGGGTGAACACTGAAGCTTTCTTT; cdr3_aa: CAISDATGVNTEAFF; v_call: TRBV10-3; clone_size: few; d_call: TRBD1; j_call: TRBJ1-1
cdr3_nt: TGTGCCAGCAGTCCCGCGACAGGGGCTTTCACCTTC; cdr3_aa: CASSPATGAFTF; v_call: TRBV27; clone_size: few; d_call: TRBD1; j_call: TRBJ1-2
cdr3_nt: TGTGCCAGCTCACCCCAGGGTGCGGGGAGTTACTACGAGCAGTACTTC; cdr3_aa: CASSPQGAGSYYEQYF; v_call: TRBV18; clone_size: .; d_call: .; j_call: TRBJ2-7
cdr3_nt: TGTGCCAGCAGAACCGGACAGGGGAACACTGAAGCTTTCTTT; cdr3_aa: CASRTGQGNTEAFF; v_call: TRBV5-4; clone_size: many; d_call: TRBD1; j_call: TRBJ1-1
cdr3_nt: TGTGCCAGCAGTGGACTCGGGACTAGCGGCTTCAATGAGCAGTTCTTC; cdr3_aa: CASSGLGTSGFNEQFF; v_call: TRBV6-1; clone_size: .; d_call: TRBD2; j_call: TRBJ2-1
cdr3_nt: TGCAGCGTTGAGCGACAGCAAAATGAAGCTTTCTTT; cdr3_aa: CSVERQQNEAFF; v_call: TRBV29-1; clone_size: .; d_call: .; j_call: TRBJ1-1
cdr3_nt: TGTGCCAGCAGCCCGGGTCGAAATGAGCAGTTCTTC; cdr3_aa: CASSPGRNEQFF; v_call: TRBV11-3; clone_size: few; d_call: .; j_call: TRBJ2-1
cdr3_nt: TGTGCCATCAGCGGCGACGCAGGCTACACCTTC; cdr3_aa: CAISGDAGYTF; v_call: TRBV10-3; clone_size: .; d_call: .; j_call: TRBJ1-2
cdr3_nt: TGTGCCAGCAGTGACAGGGCCGGGGGGAAAGAGACCCAGTACTTC; cdr3_aa: CASSDRAGGKETQYF; v_call: TRBV6-6; clone_size: .; d_call: .; j_call: TRBJ2-5
cdr3_nt: TGTGCCAGCAGCCCACGTGGGGGGGTAAACATTCAGTACTTC; cdr3_aa: CASSPRGGVNIQYF; v_call: TRBV11-2; clone_size: many; d_call: TRBD2; j_call: TRBJ2-4
cdr3_nt: TGTGCCAGCAGCGCCGACATTGGACGAGAAGCTTTCTTT; cdr3_aa: CASSADIGREAFF; v_call: TRBV9; clone_size: .; d_call: .; j_call: TRBJ1-1
cdr3_nt: TGTGCCAGCAGTTCCGGACTAGCGGGTGGGGAGACCCAGTACTTC; cdr3_aa: CASSSGLAGGETQYF; v_call: TRBV6-6; clone_size: .; d_call: TRBD2; j_call: TRBJ2-5
cdr3_nt: TGCGCCAGCAGCGGTCGTACAGGGTCTGGGGCCAACGTCCTGACTTTC; cdr3_aa: CASSGRTGSGANVLTF; v_call: TRBV5-1; clone_size: few; d_call: .; j_call: TRBJ2-6
cdr3_nt: TGCGCCAGCAGCCAATGGTACCGGGAGGGCCTTACAGAGACCCAGTACTTC; cdr3_aa: CASSQWYREGLTETQYF; v_call: TRBV4-3; clone_size: few; d_call: TRBD2; j_call: TRBJ2-5
cdr3_nt: TGTGCCAGCAGTTACTCCGGGGGAGGAGAAAAACTGTTTTTT; cdr3_aa: CASSYSGGGEKLFF; v_call: TRBV6-5; clone_size: .; d_call: .; j_call: TRBJ1-4
cdr3_nt: TGTGCCAGCAGTGCAACAGGGGCTTCCTTGGAGACCCAGTACTTC; cdr3_aa: CASSATGASLETQYF; v_call: TRBV2; clone_size: .; d_call: TRBD1; j_call: TRBJ2-5
cdr3_nt: TGTGCCAGCAGCCCGGCTGGCGGAGCCTCAAGGCAGTACTTC; cdr3_aa: CASSPAGGASRQYF; v_call: TRBV7-2; clone_size: few; d_call: .; j_call: TRBJ2-7
cdr3_nt: TGTGCCAGCAGCGCCACAGGGGGCGATTTATTAAGCACAGATACGCAGTATTTT; cdr3_aa: CASSATGGDLLSTDTQYF; v_call: TRBV7-9; clone_size: many; d_call: TRBD1; j_call: TRBJ2-3
cdr3_nt: TGTGCCAGCTCACCCAACAGGTCGCCTTATGGCTACACCTTC; cdr3_aa: CASSPNRSPYGYTF; v_call: TRBV18; clone_size: .; d_call: .; j_call: TRBJ1-2
cdr3_nt: TGTGCCAGCAGCTTGGGTTCCCTAGCGGGGCGGGACACCGGGGAGCTGTTTTTT; cdr3_aa: CASSLGSLAGRDTGELFF; v_call: TRBV5-4; clone_size: .; d_call: TRBD2; j_call: TRBJ2-2
cdr3_nt: TGCGCCAGCAGCCAGGGACCTAGCGGGGGGGCCTCGGATACGCAGTATTTT; cdr3_aa: CASSQGPSGGASDTQYF; v_call: TRBV4-1; clone_size: many; d_call: TRBD2; j_call: TRBJ2-3
cdr3_nt: TGCGCCAGCAGCCAAGATGGCAGGGGAGTAGAGCAGTTCTTC; cdr3_aa: CASSQDGRGVEQFF; v_call: TRBV4-3; clone_size: .; d_call: .; j_call: TRBJ2-1
cdr3_nt: TGTGCTAGTGGTTTGGAGACCGGGACTAGATACTTCTTC; cdr3_aa: CASGLETGTRYFF; v_call: TRBV12-5; clone_size: .; d_call: TRBD2; j_call: TRBJ2-1
cdr3_nt: TGTGCCAGCAGTTTCCTTGGACAGGGTGAAGCTTTCTTT; cdr3_aa: CASSFLGQGEAFF; v_call: TRBV27; clone_size: few; d_call: TRBD1; j_call: TRBJ1-1
cdr3_nt: TGTGCCAGCAGGAGGGGTGGCATTTACTACTCTGGGGCCAACGTCCTGACTTTC; cdr3_aa: CASRRGGIYYSGANVLTF; v_call: TRBV27; clone_size: .; d_call: .; j_call: TRBJ2-6
cdr3_nt: TGTGCCAGCACTTACTCGGGGACAGTCAACACTGAAGCTTTCTTT; cdr3_aa: CASTYSGTVNTEAFF; v_call: TRBV28; clone_size: .; d_call: TRBD1; j_call: TRBJ1-1
cdr3_nt: TGTGCCTGGAGTTCATGGGGAGGACAGACAAAAGGTGAAGCTTTCTTT; cdr3_aa: CAWSSWGGQTKGEAFF; v_call: TRBV30; clone_size: .; d_call: .; j_call: TRBJ1-1
cdr3_nt: TGCGCCAGCTACCGGGATTACAATGAGCAGTTCTTC; cdr3_aa: CASYRDYNEQFF; v_call: TRBV5-1; clone_size: .; d_call: .; j_call: TRBJ2-1
cdr3_nt: TGTGCCTGGAGTCCCCCGACAGGGGAAGAGACCCAGTACTTC; cdr3_aa: CAWSPPTGEETQYF; v_call: TRBV30; clone_size: .; d_call: TRBD1; j_call: TRBJ2-5
cdr3_nt: TGTGCCAGTAGGGTAGCGGGAGCTAGGTCCGGGGAGCTGTTTTTT; cdr3_aa: CASRVAGARSGELFF; v_call: TRBV19; clone_size: many; d_call: TRBD2; j_call: TRBJ2-2
cdr3_nt: TGCGCCAGCACCCGGGACAACAACAATGAGCAGTTCTTC; cdr3_aa: CASTRDNNNEQFF; v_call: TRBV5-1; clone_size: many; d_call: .; j_call: TRBJ2-1
cdr3_nt: TGTGCCAGCAGCTTGGACAGGGGGCCAATGAACACTGAAGCTTTCTTT; cdr3_aa: CASSLDRGPMNTEAFF; v_call: TRBV7-9; clone_size: few; d_call: TRBD1; j_call: TRBJ1-1
cdr3_nt: TGCGCCAGCAGCCGGGGTAGCTCCTACAATGAGCAGTTCTTC; cdr3_aa: CASSRGSSYNEQFF; v_call: TRBV4-3; clone_size: few; d_call: .; j_call: TRBJ2-1
cdr3_nt: TGCGCCAGCAGCCGGACAGCCGTATCTAACAATGAGCAGTTCTTC; cdr3_aa: CASSRTAVSNNEQFF; v_call: TRBV4-3; clone_size: few; d_call: .; j_call: TRBJ2-1
cdr3_nt: TGTGCCAGCAGCTTCTTCCGGGACAGGAACACTGAAGCTTCCTTT; cdr3_aa: CASSFFRDRNTEASF; v_call: TRBV5-4; clone_size: .; d_call: TRBD1; j_call: TRBJ1-1
cdr3_nt: TGTGCCAGCAGCGTAGACCATAGCTCCTACGAGCAGTACTTC; cdr3_aa: CASSVDHSSYEQYF; v_call: TRBV9; clone_size: .; d_call: .; j_call: TRBJ2-7
cdr3_nt: TGTGCCAGCTCGAACCAGGGGGATGGCTACACCTTC; cdr3_aa: CASSNQGDGYTF; v_call: TRBV18; clone_size: many; d_call: TRBD1; j_call: TRBJ1-2
cdr3_nt: TGTGCCAGCAGCTCGGACAGGGGGCGGGAGACCCAGTACTTC; cdr3_aa: CASSSDRGRETQYF; v_call: TRBV11-1; clone_size: .; d_call: TRBD1; j_call: TRBJ2-5
cdr3_nt: TGTGCCAGCAGTTCGGACAGGCCCTACACCTTC; cdr3_aa: CASSSDRPYTF; v_call: TRBV6-1; clone_size: few; d_call: TRBD1; j_call: TRBJ1-2
cdr3_nt: TGTGCCAGCAGCCAAGAGAGGTGGGGACACAGAAGTTCCTACAATGAGCAGTTCTTC; cdr3_aa: CASSQERWGHRSSYNEQFF; v_call: TRBV14; clone_size: .; d_call: .; j_call: TRBJ2-1
cdr3_nt: TGTGCCAGTAGTATGGGGAAGTGGGACGTAAATGAGCAGTTCTTC; cdr3_aa: CASSMGKWDVNEQFF; v_call: TRBV19; clone_size: many; d_call: .; j_call: TRBJ2-1
cdr3_nt: TGTGCCAGCAGCTTAGACGGACTTCGTATGGGTGGCTACACCTTC; cdr3_aa: CASSLDGLRMGGYTF; v_call: TRBV7-9; clone_size: many; d_call: .; j_call: TRBJ1-2
cdr3_nt: TGTGCCAGCGGTCGGCTTCTCACAGATACGCAGTATTTT; cdr3_aa: CASGRLLTDTQYF; v_call: TRBV2; clone_size: few; d_call: .; j_call: TRBJ2-3
cdr3_nt: TGCGCCAGCAGCCGGAACCACTGGGGCACAGATACGCAGTATTTT; cdr3_aa: CASSRNHWGTDTQYF; v_call: TRBV4-3; clone_size: few; d_call: .; j_call: TRBJ2-3
cdr3_nt: TGTGCCAGCAGTGCAGGACTAGACCCAGATACGCAGTATTTT; cdr3_aa: CASSAGLDPDTQYF; v_call: TRBV2; clone_size: many; d_call: TRBD2; j_call: TRBJ2-3
cdr3_nt: TGTGCCAGCAGCCCGACTCCCGGGGGAGGCTACACCTTC; cdr3_aa: CASSPTPGGGYTF; v_call: TRBV7-2; clone_size: few; d_call: .; j_call: TRBJ1-2
cdr3_nt: TGTGCCAGCAGCGTAGATCGCGGCTCGATATACAATGAGCAGTTCTTC; cdr3_aa: CASSVDRGSIYNEQFF; v_call: TRBV9; clone_size: few; d_call: .; j_call: TRBJ2-1
cdr3_nt: TGTGCCAGCAGCGACAGGTTCTATGGCTACACCTTC; cdr3_aa: CASSDRFYGYTF; v_call: TRBV6-5; clone_size: .; d_call: .; j_call: TRBJ1-2
cdr3_nt: TGCGCCAGCAGCCAGGGAGGGGGACAAGATACGCAGTATTTT; cdr3_aa: CASSQGGGQDTQYF; v_call: TRBV4-1; clone_size: .; d_call: .; j_call: TRBJ2-3
cdr3_nt: TGTGCCAGCAGTAGCCTTTTGCGGGGACTCACAGATACGCAGTATTTT; cdr3_aa: CASSSLLRGLTDTQYF; v_call: TRBV6-6; clone_size: few; d_call: .; j_call: TRBJ2-3
cdr3_nt: TGTGCCAGCAGTTACGACAGCGGGCATGGCTACACCTTC; cdr3_aa: CASSYDSGHGYTF; v_call: TRBV6-5; clone_size: few; d_call: .; j_call: TRBJ1-2
cdr3_nt: TGTGCCAGCAGTTTTGCGGGGGGGCCGCCAGATACGCAGTATTTT; cdr3_aa: CASSFAGGPPDTQYF; v_call: TRBV6-5; clone_size: .; d_call: TRBD2; j_call: TRBJ2-3
cdr3_nt: TGTGCCTGGAGTTCTATAGTTAACTATGGCTACACCTTC; cdr3_aa: CAWSSIVNYGYTF; v_call: TRBV30; clone_size: .; d_call: .; j_call: TRBJ1-2